These 25 T cell receptor beta chains originate from one sample sequenced in a study of CD8 T cells in ankylosing spondylitis. TCRdb reanalysed the 5' RACE reads using MiXCR and keeps one entry per CDR3 protein. This sample has about 200,000 distinct CDR3 sequences; 25% to 30% occur once, and the top ten carry roughly 6.7%. The specimen was blood, either unsorted or a sorted T cell fraction (not recorded which). The receptors here all came from a male donor with ankylosing spondylitis or in good health (not recorded which).

V and J are TRBV7-2 and TRBJ1-4; D is perhaps TRBD1 (5 bases). The CDR3 runs 16 residues. V shed 5 bases and J shed 4 bases, with 17 bases lying between them. Germline loops: CDR1 SGHTA, CDR2 FQGNSA. CDR3 DNA: TGTGCCAGCAGCATTGGTCGGGGCCGCAATAATGAAAAACTGTTTTTT. It codes for CASSIGRGRNNEKLFF.

The rearrangement links TRBV10-3 to TRBJ1-4, with 9 bases that match TRBD1. Germline V lookup: CDR1 ENHRY, CDR2 SYGVKD. The V and J ends lost 0 bases and 7 bases, in that order; junction bases with no gene match: 3. CDR3 length equals 15 residues. The CDR3 sequence: CAISESRDRVEKLFF. CDR3 DNA: TGTGCCATCAGTGAGTCGCGGGACAGGGTTGAAAAACTGTTTTTT.

The table lists this clonotype with many counts. The rearrangement joins TRBV15 to TRBJ1-4; D is ambiguous. Per the germline V gene, CDR1 is LNHNV and CDR2 is YYDKDF (reference sequence). V was shortened by 0 bases and J by 5 bases, with 13 bases between the two germline ends. The CDR3 is made up of 16 amino acids. CDR3 loop: CATSRDRSVRNEKLFF. In DNA form, the CDR3 reads TGTGCCACCAGCAGAGATCGGTCCGTTCGGAATGAAAAACTGTTTTTT.

The chain links TRBV5-6 to TRBJ2-7; D gene ambiguous. V lost 2 bases, J lost 6 bases, and 12 bases lay in between. Germline V gene lookup returns CDR1 SGHDT and CDR2 YYEEEE. This CDR3 region has 13 residues. In nucleotides, the CDR3 is TGTGCCAGCAGCTTTCACCTGACGGGCGAGCAGTACTTC. Its protein product is CASSFHLTGEQYF.

This clonotype was picked up a small number of times. This chain connects TRBV19 to TRBJ2-1; 11 bases line up with TRBD2. With 7 bases clipped from V and 7 bases from J, the junction kept 9 bases outside the gene matches. This CDR3 has 15 amino acids. CDR1 is LNHDA, CDR2 SQIVND, per germline (reference sequence). The CDR3: CASKVAGGPGNEQFF. As DNA, the CDR3 is TGTGCCAGTAAAGTAGCGGGAGGGCCGGGTAATGAGCAGTTCTTC.

The rearrangement links TRBV12-3 or TRBV12-4 to TRBJ1-2; TRBD1 aligns across 7 bases. V trimming: 5 bases; J trimming: 0 bases; junction bases outside the gene matches: 12. This CDR3 region has 17 residues. Here the CDR3 DNA reads TGTGCCAGCAGTCTTCGACAGGGCACGACGTCTAACTATGGCTACACCTTC. Encoded protein: CASSLRQGTTSNYGYTF.

This clonotype turned up a few times. The chain links TRBV20-1 to TRBJ2-4; 7 nucleotides match TRBD1. Germline CDR1 reads DFQATT; CDR2 reads SNEGSKA (reference sequence). The ends lost 7 bases at V and 0 bases at J; junction bases unmatched: 3. This CDR3 contains 13 residues. The CDR3 here is CSVQGRAKNIQYF. The CDR3 bases are TGCAGTGTACAGGGGAGAGCCAAAAACATTCAGTACTTC.

This clonotype occurred many times. V is TRBV5-5 and J is TRBJ2-7; no reliable D call. Trimming took off 0 bases at V and 5 bases at J, with 12 bases between the two ends. The germline V gene encodes CDR1 SGHKS and CDR2 YYEKEE (reference sequence). There are 14 residues in the CDR3. The CDR3 nucleotides read TGTGCCAGCAGCTTGGGTCTGAATTCGGACGAGCAGTACTTC. Protein sequence: CASSLGLNSDEQYF.

The chain links TRBV5-6 to TRBJ2-2; D gene ambiguous. Trimming left V 5 bases short and J 2 bases short, with 7 bases between. Germline V gives CDR1 SGHDT, CDR2 YYEEEE. There are 13 residues in the CDR3. The CDR3 region has the DNA TGTGCCAGCAGTCCGATCAACACCGGGGAGCTGTTTTTT. Translating it yields CASSPINTGELFF.

Only a few counts were recorded for this clonotype. The chain combines TRBV20-1 with TRBJ2-1, with 9 bases lining up with TRBD2. Trimming removed 0 bases from V and 2 bases from J; junction bases left unmatched: 2. The CDR3 is 15 amino acids. The germline V gene has CDR1 DFQATT and CDR2 SNEGSKA (reference sequence). The CDR3 loop is CSARELAGTYNEQFF. In DNA, the CDR3 is TGCAGTGCTAGAGAGCTAGCGGGAACCTACAATGAGCAGTTCTTC.

The genes are TRBV12-3 or TRBV12-4 and TRBJ2-1; D is uncertain. Between the trimmed V and J ends, which lost 2 bases and 4 bases, there was a span of 12 bases. The CDR3 loop spans 15 amino acids. CDR3 in amino acids: CASSLTDPRYNEQFF. The DNA of the CDR3 is TGTGCCAGCAGTTTAACAGACCCCCGGTACAATGAGCAGTTCTTC.

Only a few counts were recorded for this clonotype. This rearrangement joins TRBV6-5 to TRBJ1-4, with 10 bases that match TRBD1. The CDR3 loop spans 14 amino acids. Losses at the gene ends were 4 bases for V and 7 bases for J; bases not matched to a gene: 3. The V gene's germline CDR1 is MNHEY and CDR2 SVGAGI. CDR3 coding DNA: TGTGCCAGCAGTTGGGGGACAGGGGCTGAAAAACTGTTTTTT. It yields the protein CASSWGTGAEKLFF.

The chain is built from TRBV29-1 and TRBJ2-6; D gene ambiguous. Trimming removed 0 bases from V and 4 bases from J, with 10 bases in between. The germline V gene has CDR1 SQVTM and CDR2 ANQGSEA. CDR3 size: 15 residues. CDR3 DNA sequence: TGCAGCGTTGAAGATAACGATTCCGGGGCCAACGTCCTGACTTTC. Residues: CSVEDNDSGANVLTF. The full variable domain, with the rest looked up from reference TRBV29-1 and TRBJ2-6, is SAVISQKPSRDICQRGTSLTIQCQVDSQVTMMFWYRQQPGQSLTLIATANQGSEATYESGFVIDKFPISRPNLTFSTLTVSNMSPEDSSIYLCSVEDNDSGANVLTFGAGSRLTVL.

This clonotype was recorded many times. This rearrangement joins TRBV20-1 to TRBJ2-6, with D hard to call. The CDR3 has 14 amino acids. Between the trimmed V and J ends, which lost 0 bases and 5 bases, there was a span of 8 bases. Germline CDR1 DFQATT, CDR2 SNEGSKA (reference sequence). DNA of the CDR3: TGCAGTGCTAGAGACGCTATTTGGGCCAACGTCCTGACTTTC. Its translation is CSARDAIWANVLTF.

In this sample, this clonotype turned up many times. V and J are TRBV5-1 and TRBJ1-1, with D possibly being TRBD1 (6 bases). The CDR3 is made up of 16 amino acids. The ends were cut back, 2 bases at V and 1 base at J, with 15 bases in the middle. From germline, CDR1 is SGHRS and CDR2 YFSETQ. The CDR3 nucleotides are TGCGCCAGCAGCTTTAAGGCAGGGGCACCGAACACTGAAGCTTTCTTT. It codes for CASSFKAGAPNTEAFF.

This clonotype was counted many times. V gene TRBV2 combines with J gene TRBJ2-7, with D perhaps TRBD2 (5 bases). This CDR3 has 13 amino acids. V lost 8 bases, J lost 2 bases, and 13 bases lay in between. CDR1 and CDR2 (germline): SNHLY, FYNNEI. The CDR3 protein is CASGETLPYEQYF. In DNA form, the CDR3 reads TGTGCCAGCGGGGAGACCCTTCCCTACGAGCAGTACTTC.

The chain is built from TRBV24-1 and TRBJ2-3; 10 bases align to TRBD2. Germline V lookup: CDR1 KGHDR, CDR2 SFDVKD. The CDR3 covers 16 residues. The V segment lost 6 bases and the J segment 1 base; nucleotides outside the gene matches: 6. In nucleotides, the CDR3 is TGTGCCACCAGTAACCAGCGGGAGGGCCGCACAGATACGCAGTATTTT. This codes for CATSNQREGRTDTQYF.

The chain employs TRBV20-1 and TRBJ1-5, with TRBD1 identical over 10 bases. The CDR3 extends over 15 amino acids. Germline trimming cut 4 bases from V and 2 bases from J; bases unmatched to any gene: 5. Germline-derived CDR1 and CDR2 are DFQATT and SNEGSKA (reference sequence). The DNA of the CDR3 is TGCAGTGCTAAACACGGGACAGGGGGCAATCAGCCCCAGCATTTT. Its translation: CSAKHGTGGNQPQHF.

The chain carries TRBV29-1 and TRBJ2-5, with D hard to call. Germline V CDR1 and CDR2: SQVTM, ANQGSEA. The V end was cut by 7 bases, the J end by 5 bases, with 11 bases between. This CDR3 contains 11 residues. Here the CDR3 reads CSEGSWETQYF. CDR3 bases: TGCAGCGAGGGAAGTTGGGAGACCCAGTACTTC.

This rearrangement joins TRBV20-1 to TRBJ2-7; TRBD1 is a possible D gene (6 bases). CDR3 size: 13 residues. Germline CDR1 DFQATT, CDR2 SNEGSKA (reference sequence). Between the trimmed V and J ends, which lost 3 bases and 0 bases, there was a span of 9 bases. In DNA, the CDR3 is TGCAGTGCTAGCCGGGACACCTCCTACGAGCAGTACTTC. Translated: CSASRDTSYEQYF.

This clonotype was counted at least ten times. CDR3 nucleotide sequence: TGCGCCAGCAGCTTACAGGGAAGGGACTATGGCTACACCTTC. Protein: CASSLQGRDYGYTF. This chain uses TRBV5-1 with TRBJ1-2, with TRBD1 as a possible D gene (6 bases). Between the trimmed V and J ends, which lost 2 bases and 3 bases, there was a span of 11 bases. This CDR3 is built from 14 residues. Germline V CDR1 and CDR2: SGHRS, YFSETQ.

This chain uses TRBV20-1 with TRBJ1-4, with 12 bases aligning to TRBD1. The germline V gene has CDR1 DFQATT and CDR2 SNEGSKA (reference sequence). Trimming at V came to 3 bases and at J to 11 bases, leaving 1 base not matched to a gene. This CDR3 has 12 amino acids. The CDR3: CSASGTGGKLFF. CDR3 bases: TGCAGTGCTAGCGGGACAGGGGGCAAACTGTTTTTT.

This clonotype came up many times. The CDR3 here is CAIRLTGLGTDTQYF. DNA of the CDR3: TGTGCCATCAGGTTGACAGGGCTGGGGACAGATACGCAGTATTTT. This sequence joins TRBV10-3 and TRBJ2-3; 7 nucleotides agree with TRBD1. Germline CDR1 is ENHRY and CDR2 is SYGVKD. V was pared by 6 bases and J by 3 bases, with 9 bases of the junction left unmatched. There are 15 residues in the CDR3.

The chain joins TRBV12-3 or TRBV12-4 to TRBJ2-7; a possible D gene is TRBD2 (6 bases). This CDR3 region has 13 residues. Trimming took 3 bases from V and 5 from J, leaving 11 bases between them. The CDR3: CASSLGEADEQYF. In DNA, the CDR3 is TGTGCCAGCAGTTTGGGGGAGGCGGACGAGCAGTACTTC.

This clonotype was observed at least ten times. The CDR3 loop reads CASDPGLESYEQYF. The CDR3 coding sequence is TGTGCCAGCGACCCGGGACTTGAGTCCTACGAGCAGTACTTC. The V call is TRBV5-6, the J call TRBJ2-7; tentatively, D is TRBD2 (6 bases). V was cut by 7 bases and J by 1 base, with 15 bases left in between. The CDR3 has 14 residues. Germline V gene data show CDR1 as SGHDT and CDR2 as YYEEEE.